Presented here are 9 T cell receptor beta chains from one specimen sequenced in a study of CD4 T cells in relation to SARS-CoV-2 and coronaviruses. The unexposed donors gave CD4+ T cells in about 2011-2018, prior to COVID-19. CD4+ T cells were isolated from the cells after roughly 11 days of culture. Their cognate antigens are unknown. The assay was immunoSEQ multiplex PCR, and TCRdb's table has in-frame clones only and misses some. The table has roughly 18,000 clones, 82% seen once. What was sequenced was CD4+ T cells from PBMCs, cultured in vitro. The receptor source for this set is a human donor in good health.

CDR3 nucleotide sequence: TGTGCCAGCAGCGTAGGCCCGGGACAGGGGGCGCGGGGGGAGCTGTTTTTT. This codes for CASSVGPGQGARGELFF. The chain combines TRBV9 with TRBJ2-2; 12 bases line up with TRBD1. V gave up 0 bases and J gave up 8 bases; unmatched junction bases: 8. This CDR3 has 17 residues. Germline values: CDR1 SGDLS, CDR2 YYNGEE.

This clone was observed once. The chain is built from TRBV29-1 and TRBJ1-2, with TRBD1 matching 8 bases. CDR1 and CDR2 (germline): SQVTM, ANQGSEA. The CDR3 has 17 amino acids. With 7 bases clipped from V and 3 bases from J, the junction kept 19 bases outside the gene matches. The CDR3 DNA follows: TGCAGCGCGTGGGGAACGGGTGGACAGGGTGTAGACTATGGCTACACCTTC. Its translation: CSAWGTGGQGVDYGYTF. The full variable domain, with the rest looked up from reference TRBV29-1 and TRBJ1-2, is SAVISQKPSRDICQRGTSLTIQCQVDSQVTMMFWYRQQPGQSLTLIATANQGSEATYESGFVIDKFPISRPNLTFSTLTVSNMSPEDSSIYLCSAWGTGGQGVDYGYTFGSGTRLTVV.

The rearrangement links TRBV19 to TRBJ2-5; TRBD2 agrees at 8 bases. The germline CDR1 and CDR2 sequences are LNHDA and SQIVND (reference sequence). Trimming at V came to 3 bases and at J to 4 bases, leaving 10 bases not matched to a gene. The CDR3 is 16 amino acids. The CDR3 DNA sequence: TGTGCCAGTAGTATGTTCGGGCGGGGGGCCTCAGAGACCCAGTACTTC. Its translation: CASSMFGRGASETQYF.

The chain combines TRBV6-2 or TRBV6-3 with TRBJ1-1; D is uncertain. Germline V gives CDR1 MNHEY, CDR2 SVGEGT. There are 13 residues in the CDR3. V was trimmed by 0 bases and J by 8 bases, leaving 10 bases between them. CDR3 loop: CASSYSHDLEAFF. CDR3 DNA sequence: TGTGCCAGCAGTTACTCCCACGACTTGGAAGCTTTCTTT.

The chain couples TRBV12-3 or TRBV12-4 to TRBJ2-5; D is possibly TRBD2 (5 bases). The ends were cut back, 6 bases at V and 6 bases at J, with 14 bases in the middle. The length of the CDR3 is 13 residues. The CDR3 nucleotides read TGTGCCAGCAGCTGGGGTTCGGGGAAGACCCAGTACTTC. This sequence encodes CASSWGSGKTQYF.

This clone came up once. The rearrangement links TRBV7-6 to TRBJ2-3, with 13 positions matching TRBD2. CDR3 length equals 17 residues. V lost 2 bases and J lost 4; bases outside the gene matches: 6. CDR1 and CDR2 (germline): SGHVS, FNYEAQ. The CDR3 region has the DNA TGTGCCAGCAGCTTACCCGGGACTAGCGGGATGTCAGATACGCAGTATTTT. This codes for CASSLPGTSGMSDTQYF.

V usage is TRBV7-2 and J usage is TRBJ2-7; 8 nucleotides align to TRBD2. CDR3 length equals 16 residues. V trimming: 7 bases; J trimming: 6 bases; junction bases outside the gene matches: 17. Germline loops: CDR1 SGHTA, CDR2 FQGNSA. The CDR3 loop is CASNPGTSLGLGEQYF. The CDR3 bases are TGTGCCAGCAACCCCGGGACTAGTCTCGGGTTGGGCGAGCAGTACTTC.

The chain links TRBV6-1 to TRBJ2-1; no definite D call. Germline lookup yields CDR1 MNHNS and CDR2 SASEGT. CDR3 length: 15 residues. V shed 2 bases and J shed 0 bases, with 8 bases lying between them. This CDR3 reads CASSEQRYSYNEQFF. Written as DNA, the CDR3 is TGTGCCAGCAGTGAACAGCGTTACTCCTACAATGAGCAGTTCTTC.

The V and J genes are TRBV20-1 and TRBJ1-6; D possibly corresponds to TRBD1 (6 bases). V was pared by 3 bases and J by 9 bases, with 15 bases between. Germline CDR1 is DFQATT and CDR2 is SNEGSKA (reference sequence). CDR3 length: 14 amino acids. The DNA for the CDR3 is TGCAGTGCTAGTCCCCAGGCCAGGGGTTCACCCCTCCACTTT. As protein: CSASPQARGSPLHF.